This T cell receptor beta chain is from a study of blood T cell repertoires in COVID-19. Study details: The analysed material was cDNA or gDNA that came from T cells, B-cell-depleted T cells, or PBMCs.

Using immunoSEQ multiplex PCR, the repertoire was profiled, and TCRdb retains in-frame clones only, with some absent. Here the sample spans roughly 97,000 clones, roughly nine tenths being singletons. The sequencing input was peripheral blood. The TCR was taken from a man aged 60 to 75 with acute or convalescent COVID-19.

CDR3 DNA sequence: TGTGCCAGCAGCCCAGGGACAAGCACAGATACGCAGTATTTT. Amino acid sequence: CASSPGTSTDTQYF. The V gene is TRBV7-8, the J gene TRBJ2-3; D is possibly TRBD1 (6 bases). The CDR3 runs to 14 residues. Looked up from germline, CDR1 is SGHVS and CDR2 is FQNEAQ. Trimming removed 5 bases at V and 0 bases at J, with 9 bases between. Using reference TRBV7-8 and TRBJ2-3 for the parts outside the CDR3, the full variable domain is GAGVSQSPRYKVAKRGQDVALRCDPISGHVSLFWYQQALGQGPEFLTYFQNEAQLDKSGLPSDRFFAERPEGSVSTLKIQRTQQEDSAVYLCASSPGTSTDTQYFGPGTRLTVL.